The table lists the clone carrying this T cell receptor (beta chain) with a few counts. Antigen: not known. Time point: longitudinal time-point 1 (baseline). The cDNA was synthesized by means of template-switch 5'RACE, which was carried out with 10-nucleotide random UMIs. Over 190 million TCR-beta sequences from 15-18 subjects came out of each sequencing run. In TCRdb, the 5' RACE reads were re-called with MiXCR into one record per CDR3 protein. Here the sample spans over 55,000 distinct CDR3 sequences, about 9.4% being singletons. Germline V gene data show CDR1 as SGHTA and CDR2 as FQGNSA. There are 13 residues in the CDR3. Trimming removed 5 bases from V and 4 bases from J, with 12 bases in between. This sample was taken from a study of neurological immune-mediated disorders. Overall study results and limits: HTLV-1-associated myelopathy ranked highest for TCR clonal expansion and multiple sclerosis lowest, beneath healthy controls.

The sequence was collected from a man under 40 in good health. The rearrangement links TRBV7-2 to TRBJ2-7; D perhaps matches TRBD2 (5 bases). Sequenced input: PBMCs. The CDR3 here is CASSNLGVYEQYF. The CDR3 coding sequence is TGTGCCAGCAGCAATCTCGGGGTTTACGAGCAGTACTTC. Complete variable domain (other parts from reference TRBV7-2 and TRBJ2-7): GAGVSQSPSNKVTEKGKDVELRCDPISGHTALYWYRQSLGQGLEFLIYFQGNSAPDKSGLPSDRFSAERTGGSVSTLTIQRTQQEDSAVYLCASSNLGVYEQYFGPGTRLTVT.